The source of this T cell receptor (beta chain) is a study of read filtering for tumor transcriptome and immune sequencing. Sampling of bone marrow took place during active disease in every patient. Germline loops: CDR1 SQVTM, CDR2 ANQGSEA. V trimming: 7 bases; J trimming: 7 bases; junction bases outside the gene matches: 11. The length of the CDR3 is 14 residues. This library used roughly 400 ng RNA and molecular barcoded adaptors spanning alpha/delta and beta/gamma chains. MiXCR was run by TCRdb on the reads, yielding one entry per CDR3 protein. The sample lists around 130,000 distinct CDR3 sequences; 10% to 15% were seen once. This clonotype qualifies as medium-sized.

The specimen was a population of CD138-negative cells sorted from bone marrow. The sequence came from a donor at least 40 years old with multiple myeloma. J is TRBJ2-1 and V is TRBV29-1; 9 bases match TRBD2. CDR3 in DNA: TGCAGCGCCCCTGTTAGCGGGAGTTGGAATGAGCAGTTCTTC. Protein product: CSAPVSGSWNEQFF.